This passage covers 5 T cell receptor beta chains from one sample sequenced in a study of Ad26.COV2.S vaccination and SARS-CoV-2 variants. Treatment meaning: about 20 received Ad26.COV2.S at low or high dose, single or two shots; five or six received placebo; per-sample allocation not given. The samples date from day 63 after the first vaccine or placebo injection. Profiled with immunoSEQ multiplex PCR; TCRdb holds only in-frame clones, not every one. In the table there are 300,000 to 500,000 clones, roughly nine tenths of which are singletons. The starting material was peripheral blood, obtained in a trial of Ad26.COV2.S vaccine versus placebo. These TCRs come from a person aged 18-60 years who received the Ad26.COV2.S COVID-19 vaccine or a placebo.

J is TRBJ1-2 and V is TRBV7-9, with D unresolved. V was shortened by 5 bases and J by 0 bases, with 16 bases between the two germline ends. The CDR3 is 16 residues long. Per germline, CDR1 SEHNR and CDR2 FQNEAQ (reference sequence). This CDR3 reads CASSPGGAEANYGYTF. The CDR3 bases are TGTGCCAGCAGCCCAGGCGGTGCCGAAGCTAACTATGGCTACACCTTC.

V gene TRBV27 combines with J gene TRBJ1-2; D perhaps matches TRBD1 (6 bases). The CDR3 is 16 amino acids. The germline gives CDR1 MNHEY, CDR2 SMNVEV (reference sequence). Trimming removed 5 bases at V and 2 bases at J, with 18 bases between. CDR3 nucleotide sequence: TGTGCCAGCAGTGATGGACAGAGCGCCGGGAACTATGGCTACACCTTC. Its protein product is CASSDGQSAGNYGYTF.

This clone has just one count. The chain is built from TRBV29-1 and TRBJ1-2, with 11 bases fitting TRBD1. CDR3 length: 15 amino acids. V dropped 0 bases and J dropped 6; count of bases not matched to a gene: 6. Germline V gives CDR1 SQVTM, CDR2 ANQGSEA. Written as DNA, the CDR3 is TGCAGCGTTGAAGAGACCCGGACAGGGGGCCATGGCTACACCTTC. Protein product: CSVEETRTGGHGYTF.

The V gene is TRBV3-1 (or the pseudogene TRBV3-2), the J gene TRBJ1-2; D possibly corresponds to TRBD1 (5 bases). V was shortened by 3 bases and J by 4 bases, with 9 bases between the two germline ends. Germline CDR1 LGHDT, CDR2 YNNKEL (reference sequence). This CDR3 region has 13 residues. CDR3 residues: CASSHGTGYGYTF. The DNA of the CDR3 is TGTGCCAGCAGCCATGGGACGGGCTATGGCTACACCTTC.

This clone occurred once. The J gene is TRBJ2-3, the V gene TRBV27, with a possible D match to TRBD2 (5 bases). The CDR3 runs to 15 residues. V lost 9 bases and J 4 bases, leaving 20 bases between the germline ends. Germline V lookup: CDR1 MNHEY, CDR2 SMNVEV (reference sequence). This CDR3 reads CASSAGLPAADTQYF. The DNA for the CDR3 is TGTGCCAGTTCAGCAGGACTCCCAGCAGCAGATACGCAGTATTTT.